The source of this T cell receptor (beta chain) is a study of blood T cell repertoires in COVID-19. Study in general: From T cells, B-cell-depleted T cells, or PBMCs came the material, which was cDNA or gDNA.

The repertoire was sequenced with immunoSEQ multiplex PCR; TCRdb's copy has only in-frame clones and lacks some. The repertoire has about 23,000 clones, about nine tenths of them found once; the top ten carry roughly 18%. The sample was peripheral blood. This TCR was recovered from a human donor in a cohort sampled during active COVID-19.

The CDR3 DNA reads as TGTGCCTGGAGTATCGGATACGGGGAAGCTTTCTTT. Protein product: CAWSIGYGEAFF. This sequence joins TRBV30 and TRBJ1-1; D remains ambiguous. This CDR3 spans 12 amino acids. Trimming left V 2 bases short and J 8 bases short, with 12 bases between. The germline V gene has CDR1 GTSNPN and CDR2 SVGIG (reference sequence).